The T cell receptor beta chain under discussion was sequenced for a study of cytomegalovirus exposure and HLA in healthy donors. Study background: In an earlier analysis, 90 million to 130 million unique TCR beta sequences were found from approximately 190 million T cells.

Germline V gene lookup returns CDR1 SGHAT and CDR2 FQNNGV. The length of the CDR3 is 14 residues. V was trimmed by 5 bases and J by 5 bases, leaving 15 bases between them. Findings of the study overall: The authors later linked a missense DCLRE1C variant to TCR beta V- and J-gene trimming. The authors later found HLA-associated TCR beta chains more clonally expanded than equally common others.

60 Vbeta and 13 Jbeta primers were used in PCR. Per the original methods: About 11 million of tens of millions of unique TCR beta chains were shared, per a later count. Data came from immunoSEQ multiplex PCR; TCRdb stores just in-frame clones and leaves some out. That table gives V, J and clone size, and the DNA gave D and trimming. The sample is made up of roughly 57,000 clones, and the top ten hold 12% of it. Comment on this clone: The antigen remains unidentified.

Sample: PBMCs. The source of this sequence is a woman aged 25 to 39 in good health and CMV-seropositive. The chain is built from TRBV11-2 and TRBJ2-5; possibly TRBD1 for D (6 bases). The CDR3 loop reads CASSQMGAAETQYF. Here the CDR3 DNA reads TGTGCCAGCAGCCAAATGGGGGCGGCCGAGACCCAGTACTTC.